Following are 22 T cell receptor beta chains from one sample sequenced in a study of blood T cell repertoires in COVID-19. Profiled with immunoSEQ multiplex PCR; TCRdb holds only in-frame clones, not every one. The table records over 45,000 clones, roughly 80% of them present only once. What was sequenced was peripheral blood. The receptors come from a man aged 35-49 years with acute or convalescent COVID-19.

The rearrangement joins TRBV29-1 to TRBJ2-3; TRBD2 matches 10 bases. In germline, CDR1 is SQVTM, CDR2 ANQGSEA. CDR3 length: 14 residues. The trim removed 7 bases at V and 2 bases at J, leaving 6 bases unmatched. The CDR3 protein is CSALTSGLTDTQYF. In DNA form, the CDR3 reads TGCAGCGCATTGACTAGCGGGCTCACAGATACGCAGTATTTT.

V gene TRBV2 combines with J gene TRBJ2-1; D gene ambiguous. Trimming removed 8 bases at V and 13 bases at J, with 18 bases between. Germline CDR1 is SNHLY and CDR2 is FYNNEI. The CDR3 runs to 12 residues. This CDR3 reads CASREYPGRQFF. The CDR3 DNA reads as TGTGCCAGCCGCGAATACCCAGGAAGACAGTTCTTC.

This sequence joins TRBV27 and TRBJ1-5, with a weak D call TRBD1 (6 bases). Per germline, CDR1 MNHEY and CDR2 SMNVEV (reference sequence). CDR3 length: 16 amino acids. V shed 0 bases and J shed 1 base, with 10 bases lying between them. CDR3 in amino acids: CASSLSRTASNQPQHF. CDR3 nucleotides: TGTGCCAGCAGTTTATCAAGGACAGCCAGCAATCAGCCCCAGCATTTT.

The V and J genes are TRBV5-5 and TRBJ2-2, with 8 bases matching TRBD1. The CDR3 contains 16 residues. Germline assignment: CDR1 SGHKS and CDR2 YYEKEE (reference sequence). V trimming: 0 bases; J trimming: 6 bases; junction bases outside the gene matches: 7. CDR3 nucleotide sequence: TGTGCCAGCAGCTTGGCCCTACAGGGGGGCTCCGGGGAGCTGTTTTTT. This gives the protein CASSLALQGGSGELFF.

This rearrangement joins TRBV29-1 to TRBJ2-7; D is unresolved. Germline CDR1 reads SQVTM; CDR2 reads ANQGSEA. The CDR3 sequence is 11 residues long. V was shortened by 4 bases and J by 3 bases, with 7 bases between the two germline ends. The chain's CDR3 is CSVAASYEQYF. In DNA form, the CDR3 reads TGCAGCGTTGCCGCCAGCTACGAGCAGTACTTC.

This chain joins TRBV18 and TRBJ1-2; weak D call: TRBD1 (5 bases). CDR1 KGHSH and CDR2 LQKENI come from the germline V gene. Trimming pared 1 base from V and 4 bases from J, leaving 22 bases between. The CDR3 is 18 amino acids. CDR3 in DNA: TGTGCCAGCTCACCACTAGGGGTTGAGGCTGGGGTGATCTATGGCTACACCTTC. It encodes CASSPLGVEAGVIYGYTF.

The chain recombines TRBV3-1 (or the pseudogene TRBV3-2) with TRBJ2-5; 8 bases fit TRBD2. Unmatched junction bases numbered 9, after V lost 4 bases and J lost 5 bases. The germline gives CDR1 LGHDT, CDR2 YNNKEL (reference sequence). The CDR3 runs to 15 residues. The CDR3 coding sequence is TGTGCCAGCAGCCCCCTATTAGCGGGGCAGGAGACCCAGTACTTC. It is translated as CASSPLLAGQETQYF.

The table lists this clone with a few counts. The V and J genes are TRBV5-1 and TRBJ1-1, with D unclear. The CDR3 is made up of 15 amino acids. CDR1 and CDR2 from the germline V gene are SGHRS and YFSETQ. Trimming removed 0 bases at V and 4 bases at J, with 13 bases between. For the CDR3, the DNA is TGCGCCAGCAGCTTGGGGAAGACACTCGCCACTGAAGCTTTCTTT. It encodes CASSLGKTLATEAFF.

The chain recombines TRBV6-5 with TRBJ2-2; 8 bases are a match to TRBD2. The germline V gene has CDR1 MNHEY and CDR2 SVGAGI. This CDR3 has 15 residues. J was trimmed by 3 bases and V by 5 bases; bases with no gene match: 5. This chain's CDR3 is CASSLREGYTGELFF. The CDR3 DNA is TGTGCCAGCAGTCTTCGGGAGGGTTACACCGGGGAGCTGTTTTTT.

The chain has TRBV28 and TRBJ2-5, with 8 bases matching TRBD2. Germline values: CDR1 MDHEN, CDR2 SYDVKM. CDR3 length: 16 amino acids. The trim removed 5 bases at V and 5 bases at J, leaving 13 bases unmatched. Here the CDR3 reads CASSARGGPRGETQYF. The CDR3 DNA sequence: TGTGCCAGCAGTGCCCGCGGGGGGCCGAGGGGGGAGACCCAGTACTTC.

The sample holds one count of this clone. The V gene is TRBV12-3 or TRBV12-4, the J gene TRBJ1-1; D unclear. The CDR3 has 12 residues. Trimming pared 3 bases from V and 8 bases from J, leaving 10 bases between. The CDR3: CASSFGSREAFF. The CDR3 region has the DNA TGTGCCAGCAGTTTCGGGAGCAGGGAAGCTTTCTTT.

This clone has only a few counts. The V gene is TRBV7-8, the J gene TRBJ2-2; 12 bases agree with TRBD2. There are 18 residues in the CDR3. V lost 4 bases, J lost 6 bases, and 12 bases stayed unmatched. The V gene's germline CDR1 is SGHVS and CDR2 FQNEAQ. The CDR3 DNA reads as TGTGCCAGCAGCTCGAGGAGTCTAGCGGGGGGGCCTCCCGGGGAGCTGTTTTTT. It codes for CASSSRSLAGGPPGELFF.

This clone was detected once. This chain links TRBV5-1 with TRBJ2-1; D gene ambiguous. Germline V gene data show CDR1 as SGHRS and CDR2 as YFSETQ. V lost 0 bases to trimming and J lost 6 bases, with 4 bases between them. CDR3 size: 12 residues. The CDR3 here is CASSLGLNEQFF. As DNA, the CDR3 is TGCGCCAGCAGCTTGGGACTCAATGAGCAGTTCTTC.

V usage is TRBV5-5 and J usage is TRBJ2-7; maybe TRBD1 (5 bases). V lost 4 bases and J lost 5, with 16 bases in between. The CDR3 is 14 amino acids. Germline CDR1 is SGHKS and CDR2 is YYEKEE (reference sequence). This CDR3 is CASSPPITGDEQYF. The CDR3 DNA follows: TGTGCCAGCAGCCCCCCCATCACAGGTGACGAGCAGTACTTC.

CDR3 sequence reads: CATSRGGSSGNTIYF. CDR3 nucleotides: TGTGCCACCAGCAGGGGGGGTTCGTCTGGAAACACCATATATTTT. V gene TRBV15 combines with J gene TRBJ1-3; maybe TRBD1 (5 bases). In germline, CDR1 is LNHNV, CDR2 YYDKDF (reference sequence). The CDR3 loop spans 15 amino acids. V was shortened by 3 bases and J by 1 base, with 10 bases between the two germline ends. Based on the CDR3 plus reference TRBV15 and TRBJ1-3, the full variable domain is DAMVIQNPRYQVTQFGKPVTLSCSQTLNHNVMYWYQQKSSQAPKLLFHYYDKDFNNEADTPDNFQSRRPNTSFCFLDIRSPGLGDTAMYLCATSRGGSSGNTIYFGEGSWLTVV.

The chain couples TRBV19 to TRBJ1-2; possibly TRBD1 for D (5 bases). CDR3 length: 15 amino acids. Deletions cut 1 base from V and 2 bases from J, with 11 bases between. Germline V CDR1 and CDR2: LNHDA, SQIVND (reference sequence). CDR3 coding DNA: TGTGCCAGTAGTATAGGCCCAGGGAGGAACTATGGCTACACCTTC. It codes for CASSIGPGRNYGYTF.

The gene calls are TRBV20-1 and TRBJ2-7; D might be TRBD1 (5 bases). This CDR3 region has 10 residues. V was cut by 3 bases and J by 6 bases, with 6 bases left in between. CDR1 and CDR2 (germline): DFQATT, SNEGSKA (reference sequence). DNA of the CDR3: TGCAGTGCTAGTGGGGCCGAGCAGTACTTC. Amino acid sequence: CSASGAEQYF.

The chain employs TRBV5-1 and TRBJ2-1; 7 bases are a match to TRBD1. CDR3 size: 16 residues. Trimming at V came to 4 bases and at J to 0 bases, leaving 7 bases not matched to a gene. Germline V gene lookup returns CDR1 SGHRS and CDR2 YFSETQ. The CDR3 region has the DNA TGCGCCAGCAGCGGCGGACAGGTGAGCTCCTACAATGAGCAGTTCTTC. Translating gives CASSGGQVSSYNEQFF. Full variable domain (missing parts from reference TRBV5-1 and TRBJ2-1): KAGVTQTPRYLIKTRGQQVTLSCSPISGHRSVSWYQQTPGQGLQFLFEYFSETQRNKGNFPGRFSGRQFSNSRSEMNVSTLELGDSALYLCASSGGQVSSYNEQFFGPGTRLTVL.

The gene calls are TRBV19 and TRBJ2-1, with 9 positions matching TRBD1. In germline, CDR1 is LNHDA, CDR2 SQIVND (reference sequence). The CDR3 extends over 13 amino acids. Trimming took 8 bases from V and 8 from J; bases not matched to a gene: 7. The CDR3, as DNA: TGTGCCAGTCGAGGACAGGGGATCTATGAGCAGTTCTTC. Translation: CASRGQGIYEQFF.

This chain connects TRBV7-3 to TRBJ2-6, with a possible D match to TRBD2 (6 bases). V was shortened by 1 base and J by 4 bases, with 14 bases between the two germline ends. The CDR3 covers 17 residues. Germline loops: CDR1 SGHTA, CDR2 FQGTGA. As DNA, the CDR3 is TGTGCCAGCAGCTTAAGTGGAGGGAGGTCCGGGGCCAACGTCCTGACTTTC. Residues: CASSLSGGRSGANVLTF. The full variable domain, in which reference TRBV7-3 and TRBJ2-6 provide the parts outside the CDR3, is GAGVSQTPSNKVTEKGKYVELRCDPISGHTALYWYRQSLGQGPEFLIYFQGTGAADDSGLPNDRFFAVRPEGSVSTLKIQRTERGDSAVYLCASSLSGGRSGANVLTFGAGSRLTVL.

This chain joins TRBV5-1 and TRBJ1-2, with D tentatively TRBD1 (5 bases). V lost 4 bases to trimming and J lost 1 base, with 11 bases between them. Germline loops: CDR1 SGHRS, CDR2 YFSETQ. The CDR3 runs to 14 residues. CDR3 nucleotides: TGCGCCAGCAGCCGGGGGAGGGGTAACTATGGCTACACCTTC. It translates to CASSRGRGNYGYTF.

This clone was seen only a few times. The CDR3 nucleotides are TGTGCCAGCAGCCCTCGGGTACTGCTCCCTGGCTACACCTTC. Its protein is CASSPRVLLPGYTF. The chain combines TRBV28 with TRBJ1-2; no firm D call. Germline CDR1 is MDHEN and CDR2 is SYDVKM. V was shortened by 6 bases and J by 7 bases, with 18 bases between the two germline ends. The CDR3 runs to 14 residues.